The T cell receptor beta chain under discussion was sequenced for a study of T cell repertoires in cytomegalovirus infection. Study context: The study used recently identified HLA-C-restricted and well-studied HLA-B-restricted CMV epitopes. Indicated by public TCR beta signatures were CMV infection and matching HLA type.

TCRdb reprocessed the reads via MiXCR and lists one record per CDR3 protein. The table has under 850,000 distinct CDR3 sequences, around 32% seen once. Broader study findings: There were HLA-C-restricted CMV-specific TCR beta clonotypes dominating the ex vivo response. There were carriers of CMV plus the relevant HLA, and cumulative public TCR beta family frequency identified them.

Turning to this clonotype: Its matching antigen is unknown.

This sequence originates from a human donor in good health (CMV status not recorded). Some clones in this sample may be carry-over from other donors' samples. Sequencing used cultured PBMCs, obtained from culture after CMV antigen stimulation.

Written as DNA, the CDR3 is TGTGCCAGTAGTAGGCTAGCGGCGAATTATTACGAGCAGTACTTC. Encoded protein: CASSRLAANYYEQYF. The V and J genes are TRBV19 and TRBJ2-7; 7 bases match TRBD2. Germline V lookup: CDR1 LNHDA, CDR2 SQIVND (reference sequence). This CDR3 has 15 amino acids. Losses at the gene ends were 4 bases for V and 4 bases for J; bases not matched to a gene: 10.